These 8 T cell receptor beta chains were all obtained from the same sample, sequenced in a study of beta chain features in type 1 diabetes. The entirety of the isolated RNA underwent reverse transcription, so expressed TCRB transcripts were sequenced. This table comes from immunoSEQ multiplex PCR, and its TCRdb copy is limited to in-frame clones, with some not included. The sample holds hundreds of thousands of clones; roughly 15% are singletons and the top ten take 0.02% to 0.025%. The material sequenced was naive CD4+ T cells from blood. These receptors all stem from a woman under 30 in good health.

This clone has a handful of counts. V usage is TRBV6-5 and J usage is TRBJ2-7; 8 nucleotides align to TRBD1. J gave up 12 bases and V 4 bases, and 11 bases lay outside the gene matches. This CDR3 is built from 13 residues. Germline CDR1 and CDR2: MNHEY and SVGAGI. CDR3 bases: TGTGCCAGCAGTTTTGAGGTGGACAGGGACCGGTACTTC. It yields the protein CASSFEVDRDRYF.

This clone has just a few counts. The chain carries TRBV19 and TRBJ2-4; TRBD2 aligns across 10 bases. V shed 5 bases, J shed 1 base, and the junction held 8 bases outside the gene matches. This CDR3 has 17 amino acids. The germline CDR1 and CDR2 sequences are LNHDA and SQIVND (reference sequence). The DNA for the CDR3 is TGTGCCAGTAGTCAGACCGAGCGGGAGGGGGCCAAAAACATTCAGTACTTC. This sequence encodes CASSQTEREGAKNIQYF.

The chain combines TRBV28 with TRBJ1-2; TRBD1 matches 11 bases. J was trimmed by 6 bases and V by 4 bases; bases with no gene match: 4. CDR1 is MDHEN, CDR2 SYDVKM, per germline. CDR3 length equals 14 residues. As DNA, the CDR3 is TGTGCCAGCAGTTCGGGACAGGGGGTCGATGGCTACACCTTC. The encoded protein is CASSSGQGVDGYTF.

V is TRBV10-3 and J is TRBJ2-1; D is unresolved. Trimming removed 2 bases at V and 3 bases at J, with 8 bases between. The CDR3 sequence is 14 residues long. Germline CDR1 reads ENHRY; CDR2 reads SYGVKD. CDR3 sequence: CAISETADYNEQFF. The CDR3, as DNA: TGTGCCATCAGTGAGACCGCCGACTACAATGAGCAGTTCTTC.

The chain carries TRBV25-1 and TRBJ2-2; D is unclear. Germline V gives CDR1 MGHDK, CDR2 SYGVNS. V lost 8 bases and J lost 6, with 7 bases in between. The CDR3 is made up of 11 amino acids. CDR3 sequence (DNA): TGTGCCAGCCTGGGCCCCGGGGAGCTGTTTTTT. This translates into CASLGPGELFF.

This clone occurred a few times. V is TRBV4-2 and J is TRBJ2-1; D may be TRBD1 (8 bases). Germline assignment: CDR1 LGHNA and CDR2 YNFKEQ. V was cut by 2 bases and J by 5 bases, with 16 bases left in between. This CDR3 region has 16 residues. The CDR3 DNA reads as TGTGCCAGCAGCCAACAGGGGGCGGGAGCGGACAATGAGCAGTTCTTC. This codes for CASSQQGAGADNEQFF.

V and J are TRBV25-1 and TRBJ2-1, with 7 bases aligning to TRBD2. The V segment lost 3 bases and the J segment 8 bases; nucleotides outside the gene matches: 10. The CDR3 is made up of 15 amino acids. The germline gives CDR1 MGHDK, CDR2 SYGVNS. CDR3 protein: CASSDPSGIEDEQFF. The DNA for the CDR3 is TGTGCCAGCAGTGATCCGAGCGGGATAGAGGATGAGCAGTTCTTC. The variable domain in full, with the rest retrieved from reference TRBV25-1 and TRBJ2-1, is EADIYQTPRYLVIGTGKKITLECSQTMGHDKMYWYQQDPGMELHLIHYSYGVNSTEKGDLSSESTVSRIRTEHFPLTLESARPSHTSQYLCASSDPSGIEDEQFFGPGTRLTVL.

The rearrangement joins TRBV5-4 to TRBJ1-4, with TRBD1 matching over 7 bases. The CDR3 contains 16 residues. J gave up 4 bases and V 5 bases, and 11 bases lay outside the gene matches. Germline V gene data show CDR1 as SGHNT and CDR2 as YYREEE (reference sequence). CDR3 residues: CASSSTGTALNEKLFF. In DNA form, the CDR3 reads TGTGCCAGCAGTTCGACCGGGACAGCCCTTAATGAAAAACTGTTTTTT.